This TCR beta chain stems from a study of STAT3 mutations in large granular lymphocyte leukemia. Trimming removed 2 bases from V and 8 bases from J; junction bases left unmatched: 10. The germline V gene has CDR1 SGHNT and CDR2 YYREEE (reference sequence). This CDR3 is built from 16 residues. Some clones are missing from TCRdb's copy, which holds only in-frame ones; the method was immunoSEQ multiplex PCR. The repertoire has roughly 11,000 clones, 85% of them found once; the top ten carry 85% to 90%. General study results and limits: Treatment regimens differed across patients between samplings. In T-cell large granular lymphocyte leukemia, about half of patients showed multiple immunodominant subclonotypes.

As regards this clone: The antigen remains unidentified.

The chain recombines TRBV5-4 with TRBJ2-1, with TRBD2 identical over 10 bases. Sequencing was performed on peripheral blood mononuclear cells. The clonotype originates from a man at least 80 years old with T-cell large granular lymphocyte leukemia. Some clones in this sample may be carry-over from other donors' samples. CDR3 coding DNA: TGTGCCAGCAGCTTAGCGGGGGGGCTCGGTTCAGATGAGCAGTTCTTC. It codes for CASSLAGGLGSDEQFF.